The present T cell receptor beta chain was sequenced within a study of CD8+ T cells in alopecia areata. There are many counts of this clone. Specified treatment: oral pan-JAK inhibitor, 5-10 mg twice daily. V shed 5 bases and J shed 3 bases, with 3 bases lying between them. Germline CDR1 and CDR2: SEHNR and FQNEAQ (reference sequence). The CDR3 consists of 11 residues. Extracted RNA was reverse transcribed, and the resulting cDNA served as sequencing template. The table came from immunoSEQ multiplex PCR; TCRdb's copy has only in-frame clones and leaves some out. The sample records some 170,000 clones, 58% being singletons.

The clonotype was recovered from a human donor with alopecia areata. This rearrangement joins TRBV7-9 to TRBJ2-3; D not certain. The specimen comprised CD4+ T cells sorted from blood, sampled at approximately week 60, from a patient treated with tofacitinib. The CDR3 spells CASSVTDTQYF. CDR3 nucleotide sequence: TGTGCCAGCAGCGTAACAGATACGCAGTATTTT.